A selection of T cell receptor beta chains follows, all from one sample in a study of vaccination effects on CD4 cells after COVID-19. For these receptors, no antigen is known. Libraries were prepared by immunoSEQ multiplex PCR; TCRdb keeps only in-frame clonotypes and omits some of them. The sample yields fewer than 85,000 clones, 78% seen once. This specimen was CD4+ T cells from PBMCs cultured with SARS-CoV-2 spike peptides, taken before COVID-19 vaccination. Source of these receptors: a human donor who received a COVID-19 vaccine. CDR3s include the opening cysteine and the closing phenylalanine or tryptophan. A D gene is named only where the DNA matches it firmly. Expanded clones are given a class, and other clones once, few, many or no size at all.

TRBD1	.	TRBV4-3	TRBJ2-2	CASSQNGGTGGTGELFF	TGCGCCAGCAGCCAAAATGGAGGGACAGGGGGCACCGGGGAGCTGTTTTTT
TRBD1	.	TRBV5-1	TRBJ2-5	CASSLGGDRGASQYF	TGCGCCAGCAGCTTGGGAGGGGACAGGGGCGCGTCCCAGTACTTC
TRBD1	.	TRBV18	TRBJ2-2	CASSLMGTGTRTGELFF	TGTGCCAGCTCGCTGATGGGGACAGGGACGAGGACCGGGGAGCTGTTTTTT
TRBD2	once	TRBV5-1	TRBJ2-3	CASSTSGGATDTQYF	TGCGCCAGCAGCACGAGCGGGGGGGCGACAGATACGCAGTATTTT
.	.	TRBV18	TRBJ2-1	CASSQVGGQGNEQFF	TGTGCCAGCTCACAGGTGGGGGGCCAAGGCAATGAGCAGTTCTTC
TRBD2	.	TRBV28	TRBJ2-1	CASSSTSGGASEQFF	TGTGCCAGCAGTTCAACTAGCGGGGGGGCCTCCGAGCAGTTCTTC
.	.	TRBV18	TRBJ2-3	CASSPSGANTDTQYF	TGTGCCAGCTCACCGTCCGGGGCGAACACAGATACGCAGTATTTT
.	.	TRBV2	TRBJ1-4	CASGSVGASNEKLFF	TGTGCCAGCGGTTCGGTGGGGGCTAGTAATGAAAAACTGTTTTTT
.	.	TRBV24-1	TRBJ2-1	CATSGGGSAYNEQFF	TGTGCCACCAGTGGAGGGGGATCGGCCTACAATGAGCAGTTCTTC
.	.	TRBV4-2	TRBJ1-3	CASSPGTGRNTIYF	TGTGCCAGCAGCCCTGGGACCGGTAGGAACACCATATATTTT
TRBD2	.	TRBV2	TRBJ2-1	CASKAGGPDEQFF	TGTGCCAGCAAAGCGGGGGGGCCCGATGAGCAGTTCTTC
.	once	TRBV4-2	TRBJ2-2	CASSQEGVGVTGELFF	TGTGCCAGCAGCCAAGAAGGAGTCGGGGTCACCGGGGAGCTGTTTTTT
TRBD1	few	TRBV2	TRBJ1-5	CASRTNRGGLSNQPQHF	TGTGCCAGCAGAACAAACAGGGGAGGGTTGAGCAATCAGCCCCAGCATTTT
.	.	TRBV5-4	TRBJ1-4	CASSLEHNEKLFF	TGTGCCAGCAGCTTGGAGCATAATGAAAAACTGTTTTTT
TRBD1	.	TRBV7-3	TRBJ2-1	CASSFGQGDNEQFF	TGTGCCAGCAGCTTCGGACAGGGAGACAATGAGCAGTTCTTC
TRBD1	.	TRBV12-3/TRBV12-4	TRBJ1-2	CASRRQGYGYTF	TGTGCCAGCAGGAGACAGGGCTATGGCTACACCTTC
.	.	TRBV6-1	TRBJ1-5	CASSDRQSSNQPQHF	TGTGCCAGCAGTGACCGACAGAGTAGCAATCAGCCCCAGCATTTT
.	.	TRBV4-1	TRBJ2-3	CASSQVPGGRGTDTQYF	TGCGCCAGCAGCCAAGTCCCTGGGGGGCGCGGCACAGATACGCAGTATTTT
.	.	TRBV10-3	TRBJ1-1	CAISDFLNTEAFF	TGTGCCATCAGTGATTTCCTAAACACTGAAGCTTTCTTT
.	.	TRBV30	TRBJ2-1	CAWSLLGYNEQFF	TGTGCCTGGAGTCTGCTAGGATACAATGAGCAGTTCTTC
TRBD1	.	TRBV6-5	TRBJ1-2	CASSRLTGYNYGYTF	TGTGCCAGCAGTCGCTTGACAGGGTATAACTATGGCTACACCTTC
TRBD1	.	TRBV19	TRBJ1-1	CASSNRTGGWDTEAFF	TGTGCCAGTAGTAACCGGACAGGGGGCTGGGACACTGAAGCTTTCTTT
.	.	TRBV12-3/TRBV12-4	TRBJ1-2	CASPTGRNYGYTF	TGTGCCAGTCCCACCGGGCGGAACTATGGCTACACCTTC
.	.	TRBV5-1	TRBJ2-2	CASRPGNTGELFF	TGCGCCAGCAGACCAGGGAACACCGGGGAGCTGTTTTTT
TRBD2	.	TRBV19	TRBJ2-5	CASRNSGGSGETQYF	TGTGCCAGTAGAAATAGCGGGGGTTCTGGAGAGACCCAGTACTTC
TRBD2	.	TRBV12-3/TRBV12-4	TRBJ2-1	CASRVTSAGEQFF	TGTGCCAGCAGGGTGACTAGCGCAGGGGAGCAGTTCTTC
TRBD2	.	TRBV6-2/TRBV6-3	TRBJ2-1	CASSYVAGGYYNEQFF	TGTGCCAGCAGTTACGTAGCGGGGGGGTACTACAATGAGCAGTTCTTC
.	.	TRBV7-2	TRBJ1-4	CASSLVSTGVGEKLFF	TGTGCCAGCAGCTTAGTCTCTACGGGGGTTGGTGAAAAACTGTTTTTT
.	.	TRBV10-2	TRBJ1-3	CASSDSGSGNTIYF	TGCGCCAGCAGTGATTCAGGGTCCGGAAACACCATATATTTT